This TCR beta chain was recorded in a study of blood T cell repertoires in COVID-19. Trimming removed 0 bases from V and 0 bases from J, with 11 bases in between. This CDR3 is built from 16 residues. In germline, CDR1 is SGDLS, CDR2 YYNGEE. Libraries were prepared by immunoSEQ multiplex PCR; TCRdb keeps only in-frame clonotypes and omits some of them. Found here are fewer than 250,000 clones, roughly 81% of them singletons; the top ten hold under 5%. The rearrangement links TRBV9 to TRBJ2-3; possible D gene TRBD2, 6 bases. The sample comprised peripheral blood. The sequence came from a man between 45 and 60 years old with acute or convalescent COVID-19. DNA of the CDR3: TGTGCCAGCAGCGTAGAAGGAGGGCATAGCACAGATACGCAGTATTTT. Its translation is CASSVEGGHSTDTQYF.